This passage covers 4 T cell receptor beta chains from one sample sequenced in a study of technical replicates of blood from a few donors. The protocol was immunoSEQ multiplex PCR, while the TCRdb copy is restricted to in-frame clones and leaves out a portion. The data hold over 85,000 clones, with just under 95% observed a single time. Sequencing was done on a sample of T cells isolated from PBMCs. These receptors all stem from a human donor in good health.

This rearrangement joins TRBV5-1 to TRBJ2-7; 10 positions agree with TRBD1. The V and J ends lost 4 bases and 3 bases, in that order; junction bases with no gene match: 4. The CDR3 is 14 residues long. Germline V CDR1 and CDR2: SGHRS, YFSETQ. CDR3 amino acids: CASSPWDRGYEQYF. The CDR3 region has the DNA TGCGCCAGCAGCCCCTGGGACAGGGGCTACGAGCAGTACTTC.

The chain couples TRBV30 to TRBJ2-7, with D possibly TRBD1 on 5 matching bases. The CDR3 is made up of 13 amino acids. Between the trimmed V and J ends, which lost 2 bases and 1 base, there was a span of 9 bases. Germline CDR1 and CDR2: GTSNPN and SVGIG (reference sequence). CDR3 in amino acids: CAWSKGLSYEQYF. The CDR3, as DNA: TGTGCCTGGAGTAAGGGGCTTTCCTACGAGCAGTACTTC. Drawing the rest from reference TRBV30 and TRBJ2-7, the complete variable domain is SQTIHQWPATLVQPVGSPLSLECTVEGTSNPNLYWYRQAAGRGLQLLFYSVGIGQISSEVPQNLSASRPQDRQFILSSKKLLLSDSGFYLCAWSKGLSYEQYFGPGTRLTVT.

This clone was found once. The chain links TRBV7-2 to TRBJ2-5; D is perhaps TRBD2 (6 bases). The V end was cut by 3 bases, the J end by 5 bases, with 10 bases between. The CDR3 loop spans 13 amino acids. Germline-derived CDR1 and CDR2 are SGHTA and FQGNSA. The CDR3 spells CASSFAGRETQYF. CDR3 in DNA: TGTGCCAGCAGCTTTGCGGGAAGGGAGACCCAGTACTTC.

This clone was seen a few times. The chain has TRBV4-2 and TRBJ1-1; TRBD1 matches at 7 bases. The CDR3 spans 16 residues. The germline V gene has CDR1 LGHNA and CDR2 YNFKEQ. V lost 0 bases, J lost 5 bases, and 9 bases stayed unmatched. This chain's CDR3 is CASSQEEGARGTEAFF. Here the CDR3 DNA reads TGTGCCAGCAGCCAAGAAGAGGGGGCGAGAGGGACTGAAGCTTTCTTT.